This is a list of T cell receptor beta chains from one sample in a study of blood T cell repertoires in COVID-19. Some clones are missing from TCRdb's copy, which holds only in-frame ones; the method was immunoSEQ multiplex PCR. Among about 400,000 clones listed, around 90% were seen once. Sequencing was carried out using PBMCs or T cells enriched from blood (not recorded which). The source of these receptors is a woman between 40 and 50 years old with acute COVID-19. CDR3s include the opening cysteine and the closing phenylalanine or tryptophan. D genes are given only for firm matches. Not every row has a clone size; where given, it reads once, few, many or a size class.

J: TRBJ2-3
V: TRBV14
size: -
D: TRBD2
DNA: TGTGCCAGCAGCGCCCGGGGGAGCGGGGGGGCGGATACGCAGTATTTT
CDR3: CASSARGSGGADTQYF

J: TRBJ1-6
V: TRBV10-1
size: -
D: -
DNA: TGCGCCAGCAGTTTTACAGGGTACAATTCACCCCTCCACTTT
CDR3: CASSFTGYNSPLHF

J: TRBJ2-7
V: TRBV10-1
size: -
D: -
DNA: TGCGCCAGCAGTGAGTCGGGGAGCCTGGGGCAGTACTTC
CDR3: CASSESGSLGQYF

J: TRBJ1-2
V: TRBV5-1
size: -
D: TRBD1
DNA: TGCGCCAGCAGCCCGGGACAGGGGAGCGACTATGGCTACACCTTC
CDR3: CASSPGQGSDYGYTF

J: TRBJ2-2
V: TRBV24-1
size: -
D: TRBD1
DNA: TGTGCCACCGACAGCGGGACAGGGAGGGGAATAACCGGGGAGCTGTTTTTT
CDR3: CATDSGTGRGITGELFF

J: TRBJ2-7
V: TRBV2
size: -
D: TRBD1
DNA: TGTGCCAGCACCCGGGACAGGGACAACGAGCAGTACTTC
CDR3: CASTRDRDNEQYF

J: TRBJ2-5
V: TRBV10-3
size: -
D: -
DNA: TGTGCCATCAGTGTTAATAATGAGGGGGAGCACCAAGAGACCCAGTACTTC
CDR3: CAISVNNEGEHQETQYF

J: TRBJ1-6
V: TRBV7-9
size: -
D: -
DNA: TGTGCCAGCATAAATAGGGCCCAGGGGCGCGAATCACCCCTCCACTTT
CDR3: CASINRAQGRESPLHF

J: TRBJ2-5
V: TRBV11-2
size: -
D: TRBD1
DNA: TGTGCCAGCAGCCGCACCGGGACAGGCGGTGAGACCCAGTACTTC
CDR3: CASSRTGTGGETQYF

J: TRBJ2-3
V: TRBV7-8
size: -
D: TRBD2
DNA: TGTGCCAGCAGCTTAGCTCTAGCGGGGGGCGTATCAGATACGCAGTATTTT
CDR3: CASSLALAGGVSDTQYF

J: TRBJ1-1
V: TRBV18
size: -
D: -
DNA: TGTGCCAGCTCACCGGGGCGGTTAGAAGGGACTGAAGCTTTCTTT
CDR3: CASSPGRLEGTEAFF

J: TRBJ1-1
V: TRBV30
size: -
D: TRBD1
DNA: TGTGCCTGGAGTGGACAGGGAGAAACTGAAGCTTTCTTT
CDR3: CAWSGQGETEAFF

J: TRBJ2-1
V: TRBV7-9
size: -
D: -
DNA: TGTGCCAGCAGCTTAGAACAGGGCGTTTATGAGCAGTTCTTC
CDR3: CASSLEQGVYEQFF

J: TRBJ1-2
V: TRBV19
size: -
D: TRBD1
DNA: TGTGCCAGTAGTGCCGCCGGACAGGCAATCTATGGCTACACCTTC
CDR3: CASSAAGQAIYGYTF

J: TRBJ1-1
V: TRBV5-1
size: -
D: -
DNA: TGCGCCAGCAGACCTTTTGAGGGTACTGAAGCTTTCTTT
CDR3: CASRPFEGTEAFF

J: TRBJ1-2
V: TRBV28
size: -
D: -
DNA: TGTGCCAGCAGCCTCAACTATGGCTACACCTTC
CDR3: CASSLNYGYTF

J: TRBJ2-5
V: TRBV11-3
size: -
D: TRBD2
DNA: TGTGCCAGCAGCTCCCTAGTAGCGGGGGGGCCTGAGACCCAGTACTTC
CDR3: CASSSLVAGGPETQYF

J: TRBJ1-3
V: TRBV6-5
size: -
D: -
DNA: TGTGCCAGCATTTTCGACCAGGGTCACGGAAACACCATATATTTT
CDR3: CASIFDQGHGNTIYF

J: TRBJ1-2
V: TRBV12-3/TRBV12-4
size: -
D: TRBD1
DNA: TGTGCCAGCAGGGGGACAGGGTTCCTTGGCTACACCTTC
CDR3: CASRGTGFLGYTF

J: TRBJ1-2
V: TRBV12-3/TRBV12-4
size: -
D: -
DNA: TGTGCCAGCAGTTTTTTAGATAACTATGGCTACACCTTC
CDR3: CASSFLDNYGYTF

J: TRBJ1-4
V: TRBV5-1
size: few
D: TRBD1
DNA: TGCGCCAGCAGCGTGACGACAGGGTTAAATGAAAAACTGTTTTTT
CDR3: CASSVTTGLNEKLFF

J: TRBJ2-5
V: TRBV2
size: -
D: TRBD2
DNA: TGTGCCAGCGCTAGCGGGGGGCACCAAGAGACCCAGTACTTC
CDR3: CASASGGHQETQYF

J: TRBJ2-7
V: TRBV7-9
size: once
D: TRBD1
DNA: TGTGCCAGCAGCTTGGCAGGGGGCGCGTACGAGCAGTACTTC
CDR3: CASSLAGGAYEQYF

J: TRBJ2-2
V: TRBV6-4
size: -
D: -
DNA: TGTGCCAGCAGTGACCGACCCCCTAGCCGGGGGGCCTCCGGGGAGCTGTTTTTT
CDR3: CASSDRPPSRGASGELFF